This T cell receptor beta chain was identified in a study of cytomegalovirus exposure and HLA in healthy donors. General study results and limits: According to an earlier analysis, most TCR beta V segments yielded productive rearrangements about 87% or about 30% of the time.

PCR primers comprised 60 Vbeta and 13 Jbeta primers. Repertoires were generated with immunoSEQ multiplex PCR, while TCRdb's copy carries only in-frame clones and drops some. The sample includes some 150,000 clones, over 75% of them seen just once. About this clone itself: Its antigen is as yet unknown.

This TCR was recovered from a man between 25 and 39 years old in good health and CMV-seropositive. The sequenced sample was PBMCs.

DNA of the CDR3: TGTGCCTGGAGTGTCCTAACTGGGACAGGCAGCGAGCAGTACTTC. The encoded protein is CAWSVLTGTGSEQYF. The chain uses TRBV30 and TRBJ2-7; 8 positions match TRBD1. CDR3 length equals 15 residues. The V gene end was trimmed by 0 bases and the J gene end by 6 bases; junction bases not matched to a gene: 10. Germline values: CDR1 GTSNPN, CDR2 SVGIG (reference sequence).